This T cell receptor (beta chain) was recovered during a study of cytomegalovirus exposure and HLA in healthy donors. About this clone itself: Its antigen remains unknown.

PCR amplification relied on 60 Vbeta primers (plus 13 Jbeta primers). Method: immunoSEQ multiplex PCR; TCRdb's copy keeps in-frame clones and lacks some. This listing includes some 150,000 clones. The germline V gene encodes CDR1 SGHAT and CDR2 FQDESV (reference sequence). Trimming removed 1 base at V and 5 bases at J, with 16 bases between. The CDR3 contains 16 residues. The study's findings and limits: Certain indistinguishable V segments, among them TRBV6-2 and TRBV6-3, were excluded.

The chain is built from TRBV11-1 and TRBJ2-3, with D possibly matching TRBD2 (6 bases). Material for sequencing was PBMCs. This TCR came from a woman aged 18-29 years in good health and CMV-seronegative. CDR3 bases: TGTGCCAGCAGCTTAGATCCCGCAGGAGGGTTAGATACGCAGTATTTT. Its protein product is CASSLDPAGGLDTQYF.